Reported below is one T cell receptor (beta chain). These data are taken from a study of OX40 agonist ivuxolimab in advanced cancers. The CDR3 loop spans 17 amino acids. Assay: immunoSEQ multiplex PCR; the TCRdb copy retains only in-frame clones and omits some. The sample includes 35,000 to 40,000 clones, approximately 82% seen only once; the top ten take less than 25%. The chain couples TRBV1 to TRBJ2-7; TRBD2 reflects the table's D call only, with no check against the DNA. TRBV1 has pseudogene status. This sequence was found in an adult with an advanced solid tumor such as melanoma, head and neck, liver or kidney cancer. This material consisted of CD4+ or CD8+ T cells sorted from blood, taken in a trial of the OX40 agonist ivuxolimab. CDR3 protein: CTSSQDRGSGRAPGGYF. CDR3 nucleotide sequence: TGCACCAGCAGCCAAGATCGGGGTAGCGGGAGGGCCCCGGGGGGGTACTTC.